The 3 T cell receptor beta chains below were found in one sample sequenced in a study of T cell repertoires in cytomegalovirus infection. The antigens these receptors bind are not known. TCRdb processed the reads anew with MiXCR; each CDR3 protein has one entry. The sample comprises about 330,000 distinct CDR3 sequences, approximately 35% of which are singletons, and roughly 14% rests with the top ten. Sample: cultured PBMCs, taken from culture after CMV antigen stimulation. The receptors come from a human donor in good health (CMV status not recorded). Some clones in this sample may be carry-over from other donors' samples.

This clonotype was observed a handful of times. V usage is TRBV20-1 and J usage is TRBJ1-2; a weak D match, TRBD1 (6 bases). CDR3 length: 13 amino acids. Trimming left V 6 bases short and J 0 bases short, with 11 bases between. Germline assignment: CDR1 DFQATT and CDR2 SNEGSKA (reference sequence). CDR3 amino acids: CSAYRTANYGYTF. As DNA, the CDR3 is TGCAGTGCCTATAGGACAGCTAACTATGGCTACACCTTC.

This chain uses TRBV7-2 with TRBJ1-4; D unclear. Trimming removed 1 base from V and 8 bases from J, with 11 bases in between. The CDR3 runs 14 residues. Germline CDR1 is SGHTA and CDR2 is FQGNSA. The CDR3 bases are TGTGCCAGCAGCTTAGGAGGGTCGGAAGAAAAACTGTTTTTT. Translated, it gives CASSLGGSEEKLFF.

Many counts were recorded for this clonotype. The chain joins TRBV4-1 to TRBJ2-5, with 9 bases identical to TRBD1. After removal of 1 base from V and 2 bases from J, the junction contained 5 bases not matched to a gene. Germline CDR1 is MGHRA and CDR2 is YSYEKL. The CDR3 is 16 residues long. In DNA, the CDR3 is TGCGCCAGCAGCCAAGGCGGGACAGGGAATCAAGAGACCCAGTACTTC. Translating gives CASSQGGTGNQETQYF.